This section outlines one TCR beta chain sequence together with its context. This sequence may be a read error, since a much larger clone differs from it by one base. One entry per CDR3 protein results from TCRdb running MiXCR on the PCR reads. The sample lists about 640,000 distinct CDR3 sequences; 15% to 20% were seen once. The data derive from a study of molecular identifiers for immune sequencing clone quantification. Germline loops: CDR1 SQVTM, CDR2 ANQGSEA. This CDR3 is 14 amino acids long. V was clipped by 4 bases and J by 8 bases, with 18 bases between them. Sequencing was carried out using naive CD8+ T cells from blood, with Jurkat cell RNA spiked in. Noted subset: FACS-sorted CD8+CD4-CCR7+CD45RA+ naive T cells. The rearrangement uses TRBV29-1 and TRBJ2-1, with D uncertain. The clonotype originates from a human donor in good health. Some libraries in this study had Jurkat cell RNA spiked in. The CDR3 nucleotides read TGCAGCGTTGGGGTGGGGTACTCAGTAGATGAGCAGTTCTTC. Its protein product is CSVGVGYSVDEQFF.